This is a list of T cell receptor beta chains from one sample in a study of metastatic and nonmetastatic thyroid tumors. MiXCR reprocessed the PCR reads for TCRdb. The sample lists around 28,000 clones, roughly 4% seen once, with roughly 3.2% in the top ten. Material for sequencing was blood. Every receptor here comes from a male donor with papillary thyroid cancer or a benign thyroid nodule (not recorded which). Some clones in this sample may be carry-over from other donors' samples. CDR3s include the opening cysteine and the closing phenylalanine or tryptophan. Fields, in order: clone size, J gene, V gene, D gene, CDR3 DNA, CDR3 protein. A D gene is named only where the DNA matches it firmly. Clone size is stated in some rows and not others, as once, few, many or a class when expanded.

many	TRBJ2-3	TRBV5-1	TRBD1	TGCGCCAGCAGCTTGGGACAGGGGGCCACAGATACGCAGTATTTT	CASSLGQGATDTQYF
.	TRBJ1-1	TRBV12-3/TRBV12-4	.	TGTGCCTGCAGTTTTGGGGGGCCAGGCACTGAAACTTTCTTT	CACSFGGPGTETFF
few	TRBJ1-3	TRBV6-2/TRBV6-3	.	TGTGCCAGCAGTTACGGTAACAGAAACTCTGGAAACACCATATATTTT	CASSYGNRNSGNTIYF
many	TRBJ1-3	TRBV5-1	.	TGCGCCAGCAGCCCTGATACCCAGGTTCTCTCTGGAAACACCATATATTTT	CASSPDTQVLSGNTIYF
.	TRBJ2-3	TRBV5-1	TRBD2	TGCGCCAGCAGCTGTACTAGCGGACTTAGCACAGATACGCAGTATTTT	CASSCTSGLSTDTQYF
many	TRBJ2-3	TRBV10-3	.	TGTGCCATCAGTGGGGGGGCTACCACTAGGGATACGCAGTATTTT	CAISGGATTRDTQYF
few	TRBJ2-7	TRBV27	TRBD2	TGTGCCAGCAGACAATCGACTAGCGGCTATCACGAGCAGTACTTC	CASRQSTSGYHEQYF
many	TRBJ1-6	TRBV5-5	.	TGTGCCAGCAGCTCCCGTCGTCCAGGGATAGATTCACCCCTCCACTTT	CASSSRRPGIDSPLHF
.	TRBJ2-2	TRBV30	.	TGTGCCTGGAGCTTATCCGGGACTTTAACCGGGGAGCTGTTTTTT	CAWSLSGTLTGELFF
few	TRBJ1-2	TRBV28	.	.	CSSILVQEGYRYTF
many	TRBJ2-3	TRBV12-3/TRBV12-4	TRBD1	TGTGCCAGCAGTTACCCCGACAGGGCTCAGTATTTT	CASSYPDRAQYF
.	TRBJ2-5	TRBV7-3	.	TGTGCCAGCAGCTTGGGGGGGGGGCAAGGAGAGACCCAGTACTTC	CASSLGGGQGETQYF
medium-sized	TRBJ2-1	TRBV28	TRBD2	TGTGCCAGCAGCCCTGCGGGGCGGGCTAGCGGTGAGCAGTTCTTC	CASSPAGRASGEQFF
.	TRBJ1-1	TRBV12-3/TRBV12-4	.	TGTGCCAGCAGTTCGACCGTCTTGACTGAAGCTTTCTTT	CASSSTVLTEAFF
medium-sized	TRBJ1-6	TRBV25-1	.	TGTGCCAGCAGCCAGAGCTCCTATAATTCACCCCTCCACTTT	CASSQSSYNSPLHF
few	TRBJ1-2	TRBV20-1	.	TGCAGTGCTAGATACGGCTGGACAGCCTATGGCTACACCTTT	CSARYGWTAYGYTF
many	TRBJ2-4	TRBV19	.	TGTGCCAGTAGTGGGGTGGGAGAAAACATTCAGTACTTC	CASSGVGENIQYF
.	TRBJ1-4	TRBV25-1	.	TGTGCCAGCAGTCCCAACCAGGGCAAACTTTTTTTT	CASSPNQGKLFF
.	TRBJ2-1	TRBV12-3/TRBV12-4	.	TGTGCCAGCAGTTTATTTTTGCGCGATGAGCAGTTCTTC	CASSLFLRDEQFF
.	TRBJ1-2	TRBV5-1	TRBD1	TGCGCCAGCAGAGGGGACAGCATTAACTATGGCTACACCTTC	CASRGDSINYGYTF
many	TRBJ1-1	TRBV2	.	TGTGCCAGCACTCAGGGAGAGGGCACTGAAGCTTTCTTT	CASTQGEGTEAFF
.	TRBJ1-6	TRBV6-2/TRBV6-3	.	TGTGCCAGCAGTATTGGGTCTGGTAATTCACCCCGCCACTTT	CASSIGSGNSPRHF
medium-sized	TRBJ1-1	TRBV6-1	.	TGTGCCAGCAGTCGTGCTCCCAACGCTGAAGCTTTCTTT	CASSRAPNAEAFF
many	TRBJ2-3	TRBV11-2	.	TGTGCCAGCAGTCAATCAACTTATACGCAGTATTTT	CASSQSTYTQYF
few	TRBJ1-1	TRBV27	.	TGTGCCAGCAGTTTACAGATGAACACTGAAGCTTTCTTT	CASSLQMNTEAFF
medium-sized	TRBJ2-1	TRBV6-5	.	TGTGCCAGCAGTTACTTGGGGCAGGACTCCTACAATGAGCAGTTCTTC	CASSYLGQDSYNEQFF
.	TRBJ2-7	TRBV7-2	.	TGTGCCAGCAGCTTAGCGCAGGGTACCTACGAGCAGTACTTC	CASSLAQGTYEQYF
few	TRBJ2-7	TRBV6-1	.	TGTGCCAGCAGTACCCGGGGGTACGAGCAGTACTTC	CASSTRGYEQYF
medium-sized	TRBJ1-2	TRBV5-1	TRBD1	TGCGCCAGCAGCTTGGGGGACAGGGCGTACTATGGCTACACCTTC	CASSLGDRAYYGYTF
few	TRBJ1-3	TRBV20-1	TRBD1	TGCAGTGCTAGGGACAGGGTTGACACCATATATTTT	CSARDRVDTIYF
many	TRBJ1-1	TRBV6-2/TRBV6-3	.	TGTGCCAGCAGCCAAAGTAGCACTGAAGCTTTCTTT	CASSQSSTEAFF
few	TRBJ2-3	TRBV6-2/TRBV6-3	.	TGTGCCAGCAGTTACTCCCTAGGGGCAGATACGCAGTATTTT	CASSYSLGADTQYF
few	TRBJ2-2	TRBV6-1	.	TGTGCCAGCAGTATGAGGGGAGGCGCGAACACCGGGGAGCTGTTTTTT	CASSMRGGANTGELFF
.	TRBJ2-7	TRBV27	TRBD1	TGTGCCAGCAGTTGTGGACAGGGGACTCAGGCCTCCTACGAGCAGTACTTC	CASSCGQGTQASYEQYF
.	TRBJ2-5	TRBV5-1	.	TGCGCCAGCAGCTTTGGTAACAGCCAAGAGACCCAGTACTTC	CASSFGNSQETQYF
.	TRBJ2-2	TRBV3-1	TRBD2	TGTGCCAGCAGCCAAGTAGCGGGTAACACCGGGGAGCTGTTTTTT	CASSQVAGNTGELFF
few	TRBJ1-5	TRBV27	.	TGTGCCAGCAGTCTCGGGACTTGGCAGCCCCAGCATTTT	CASSLGTWQPQHF
many	TRBJ1-5	TRBV19	.	TGTGCCAGTAGTATGGACCATAGCAATCAGCCCCAGCATTTT	CASSMDHSNQPQHF
.	TRBJ2-3	TRBV7-9	TRBD2	TGTGCCAGCATCTGGGGACTAGCTCTCGGAGATACGCAGTATTTT	CASIWGLALGDTQYF
many	TRBJ2-7	TRBV4-1	.	TGCGCCAGCAGCCACTCTTTACTAGCATCGAGCTCCTACGAGCAGTACTTC	CASSHSLLASSSYEQYF
.	TRBJ2-5	TRBV15	TRBD2	TGTGCCACCAGCAGAGAAGGACTAGCGGGAGGGCAGGGAGAGACCCAGTACTTC	CATSREGLAGGQGETQYF
many	TRBJ2-7	TRBV30	.	TGTGCCTGGAGTGTAAGGTACGAGCAGTACTTC	CAWSVRYEQYF